This T cell receptor (beta chain) was identified during a study of cytomegalovirus exposure and HLA in healthy donors. The junction had 6 bases not matched to a gene; V was cut back by 0 bases and J by 7 bases. The CDR3 is 15 residues long. CDR1 is LGHNA, CDR2 YSLEER, per germline. General study results and limits: In a later analysis, DRB1 alleles had the most associated TCRs; HLA-C alleles the fewest. Immune exposure was documented only through CMV serostatus. As was reported, the classifier diagnosed cytomegalovirus status with high specificity and sensitivity.

Use of 60 Vbeta and 13 Jbeta primers characterized the PCR. Clones were sequenced by immunoSEQ multiplex PCR, and TCRdb holds only the in-frame ones, with some missing. This listing includes tens of thousands of clones. As regards this clone: Antigen specificity is unknown.

V is TRBV4-3 and J is TRBJ2-5, with 9 bases identical to TRBD2. Sequenced input: PBMCs. This TCR was recovered from a man aged 50 or older in good health and CMV-seropositive. CDR3 in DNA: TGCGCCAGCAGCCAAGATGGGAAAGCGGGGGGGACCCAGTACTTC. Encoded protein: CASSQDGKAGGTQYF.